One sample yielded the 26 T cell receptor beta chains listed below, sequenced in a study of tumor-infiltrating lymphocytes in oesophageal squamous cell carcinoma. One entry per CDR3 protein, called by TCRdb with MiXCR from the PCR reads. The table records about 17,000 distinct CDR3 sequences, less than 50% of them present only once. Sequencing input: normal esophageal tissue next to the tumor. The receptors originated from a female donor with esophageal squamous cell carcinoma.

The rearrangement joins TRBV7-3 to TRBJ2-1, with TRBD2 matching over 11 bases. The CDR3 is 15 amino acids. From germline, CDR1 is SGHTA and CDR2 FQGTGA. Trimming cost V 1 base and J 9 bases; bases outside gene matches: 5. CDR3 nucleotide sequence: TGTGCCAGCAGCTTAAGCCTAGCGGGAGGAAGTGAGCAGTTCTTC. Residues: CASSLSLAGGSEQFF. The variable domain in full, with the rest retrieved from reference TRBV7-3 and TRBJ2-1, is GAGVSQTPSNKVTEKGKYVELRCDPISGHTALYWYRQSLGQGPEFLIYFQGTGAADDSGLPNDRFFAVRPEGSVSTLKIQRTERGDSAVYLCASSLSLAGGSEQFFGPGTRLTVL.

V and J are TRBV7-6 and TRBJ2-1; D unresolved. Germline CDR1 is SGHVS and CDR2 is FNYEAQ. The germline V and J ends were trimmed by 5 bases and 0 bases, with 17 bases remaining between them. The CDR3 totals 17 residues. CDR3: CASSESIAGSSYNEQFF. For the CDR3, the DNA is TGTGCCAGCAGCGAAAGTATTGCAGGTAGCTCCTACAATGAGCAGTTCTTC.

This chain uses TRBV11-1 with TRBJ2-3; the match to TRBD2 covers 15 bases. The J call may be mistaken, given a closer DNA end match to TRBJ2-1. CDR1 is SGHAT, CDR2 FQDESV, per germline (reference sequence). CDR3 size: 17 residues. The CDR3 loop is CASSLGTSGRGTGEQFF. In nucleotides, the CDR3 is TGTGCCAGCAGCTTAGGGACTAGCGGGAGGGGGACAGGGGAGCAGTTCTTC.

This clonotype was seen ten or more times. CDR3 in amino acids: CASSRTENTEAFF. Here the CDR3 DNA reads TGTGCCAGCAGTAGGACGGAGAACACTGAAGCTTTCTTT. J is TRBJ1-1 and V is TRBV6-1; D is unclear. V lost 5 bases and J lost 1, with 8 bases in between. The CDR3 totals 13 residues. Germline assignment: CDR1 MNHNS and CDR2 SASEGT.

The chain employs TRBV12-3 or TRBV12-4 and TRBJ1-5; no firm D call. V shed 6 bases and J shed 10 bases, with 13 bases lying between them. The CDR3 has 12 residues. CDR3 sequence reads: CASSLGEGPQHF. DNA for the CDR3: TGTGCCAGCAGCCTGGGAGAAGGTCCCCAGCATTTT.

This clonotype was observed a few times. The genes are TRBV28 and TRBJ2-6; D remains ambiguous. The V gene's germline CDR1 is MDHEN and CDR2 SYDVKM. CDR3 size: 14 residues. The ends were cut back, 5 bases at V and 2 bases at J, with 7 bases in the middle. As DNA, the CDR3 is TGTGCCAGCAGTATAGTGGCTGGGGCCAACGTCCTGACTTTC. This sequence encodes CASSIVAGANVLTF. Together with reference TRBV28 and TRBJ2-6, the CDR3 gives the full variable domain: DVKVTQSSRYLVKRTGEKVFLECVQDMDHENMFWYRQDPGLGLRLIYFSYDVKMKEKGDIPEGYSVSREKKERFSLILESASTNQTSMYLCASSIVAGANVLTFGAGSRLTVL.

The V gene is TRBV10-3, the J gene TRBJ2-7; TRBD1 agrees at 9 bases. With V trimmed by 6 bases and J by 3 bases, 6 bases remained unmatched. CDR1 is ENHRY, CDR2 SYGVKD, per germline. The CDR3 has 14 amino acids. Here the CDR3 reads CAIRGQGSFYEQYF. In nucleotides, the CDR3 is TGTGCCATCAGAGGACAGGGGAGTTTCTACGAGCAGTACTTC.

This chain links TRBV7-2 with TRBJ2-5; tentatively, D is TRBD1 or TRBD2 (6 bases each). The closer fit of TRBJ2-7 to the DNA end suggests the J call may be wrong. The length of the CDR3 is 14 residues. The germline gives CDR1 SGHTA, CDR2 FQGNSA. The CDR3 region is CASSLVGGSYEQYF. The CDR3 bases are TGTGCCAGCAGCTTAGTGGGGGGCTCTTACGAGCAGTACTTC.

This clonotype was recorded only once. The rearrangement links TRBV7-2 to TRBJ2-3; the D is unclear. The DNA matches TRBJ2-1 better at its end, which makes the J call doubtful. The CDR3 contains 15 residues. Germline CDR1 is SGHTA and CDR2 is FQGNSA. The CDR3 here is CASSLEASSYNEQFF. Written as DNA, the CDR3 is TGTGCCAGCAGCTTAGAAGCCAGCTCCTACAATGAGCAGTTCTTC.

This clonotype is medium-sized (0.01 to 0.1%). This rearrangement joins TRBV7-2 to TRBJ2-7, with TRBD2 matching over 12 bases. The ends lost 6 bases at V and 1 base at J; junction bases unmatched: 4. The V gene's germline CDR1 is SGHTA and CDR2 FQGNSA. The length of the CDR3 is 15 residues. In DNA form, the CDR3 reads TGTGCCAGCAGTTGGACTAGCGGGGCGTCCTACGAGCAGTACTTC. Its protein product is CASSWTSGASYEQYF.

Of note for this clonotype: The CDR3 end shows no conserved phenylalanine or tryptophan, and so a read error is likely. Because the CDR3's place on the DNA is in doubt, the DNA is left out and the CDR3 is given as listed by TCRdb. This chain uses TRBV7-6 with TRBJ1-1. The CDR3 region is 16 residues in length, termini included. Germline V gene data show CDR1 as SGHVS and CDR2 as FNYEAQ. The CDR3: CASSQRDSQIRSILAQ.

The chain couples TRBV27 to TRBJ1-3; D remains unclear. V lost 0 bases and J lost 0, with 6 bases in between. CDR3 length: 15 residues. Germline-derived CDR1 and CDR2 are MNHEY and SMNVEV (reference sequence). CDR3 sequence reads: CASSLSGSSGNTIYF. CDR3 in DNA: TGTGCCAGCAGTTTATCCGGTAGCTCTGGAAACACCATATATTTT.

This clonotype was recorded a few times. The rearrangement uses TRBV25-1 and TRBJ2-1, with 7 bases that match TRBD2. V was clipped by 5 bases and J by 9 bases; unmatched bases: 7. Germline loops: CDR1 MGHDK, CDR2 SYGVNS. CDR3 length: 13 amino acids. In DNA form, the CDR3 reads TGTGCCAGCAGTCCTCAGGGACTATTTGAGCAGTTCTTC. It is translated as CASSPQGLFEQFF. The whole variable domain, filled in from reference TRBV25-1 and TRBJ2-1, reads EADIYQTPRYLVIGTGKKITLECSQTMGHDKMYWYQQDPGMELHLIHYSYGVNSTEKGDLSSESTVSRIRTEHFPLTLESARPSHTSQYLCASSPQGLFEQFFGPGTRLTVL.

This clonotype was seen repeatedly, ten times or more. CDR3 nucleotide sequence: TGTGCCAGCAGTGAAGAATATGTTGGTCAAACCTACGAGCAGTACTTC. Its translation: CASSEEYVGQTYEQYF. The chain is built from TRBV2 and TRBJ2-7; D is unclear. The CDR3 spans 16 residues. Germline V gene lookup returns CDR1 SNHLY and CDR2 FYNNEI. The V end lost 1 base, the J end lost 2 bases, and 15 bases lay between the germline ends. Filled out from reference TRBV2 and TRBJ2-7, the complete variable domain reads EPEVTQTPSHQVTQMGQEVILRCVPISNHLYFYWYRQILGQKVEFLVSFYNNEISEKSEIFDDQFSVERPDGSNFTLKIRSTKLEDSAMYFCASSEEYVGQTYEQYFGPGTRLTVT.

The CDR3 region has the DNA TGCGCCAGCAGCCTGACTACTAGCGGAAGCAGCTCCTACAATGAGCAGTTCTTC. Encoded protein: CASSLTTSGSSSYNEQFF. The rearrangement links TRBV5-1 to TRBJ2-1; 8 nucleotides line up with TRBD2. V dropped 4 bases and J dropped 0; count of bases not matched to a gene: 12. The CDR3 covers 18 residues. In germline, CDR1 is SGHRS, CDR2 YFSETQ.

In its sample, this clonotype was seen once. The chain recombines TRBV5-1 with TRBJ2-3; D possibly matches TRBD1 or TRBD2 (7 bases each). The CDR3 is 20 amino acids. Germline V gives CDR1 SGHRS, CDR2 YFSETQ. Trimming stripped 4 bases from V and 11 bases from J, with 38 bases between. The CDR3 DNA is TGCGCCAGCAGCCCTAAGGGGGCCGAAACGACGGGGCGGGGGTTCTACGAGCAGTATTTT. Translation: CASSPKGAETTGRGFYEQYF.

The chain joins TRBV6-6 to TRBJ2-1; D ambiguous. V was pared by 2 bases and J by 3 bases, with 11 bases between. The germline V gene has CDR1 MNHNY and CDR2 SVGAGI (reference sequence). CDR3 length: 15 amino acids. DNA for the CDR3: TGTGCCAGCAGTTACGGCGCGGTGTACTACAATGAGCAGTTCTTC. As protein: CASSYGAVYYNEQFF.

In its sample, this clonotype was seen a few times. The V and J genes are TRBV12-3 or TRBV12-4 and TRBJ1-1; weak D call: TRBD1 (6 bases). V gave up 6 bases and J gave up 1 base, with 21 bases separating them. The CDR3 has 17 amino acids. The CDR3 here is CASSQIPPGAGNTEAFF. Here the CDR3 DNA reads TGTGCCAGCAGCCAGATCCCCCCAGGGGCGGGGAACACTGAAGCTTTCTTT.

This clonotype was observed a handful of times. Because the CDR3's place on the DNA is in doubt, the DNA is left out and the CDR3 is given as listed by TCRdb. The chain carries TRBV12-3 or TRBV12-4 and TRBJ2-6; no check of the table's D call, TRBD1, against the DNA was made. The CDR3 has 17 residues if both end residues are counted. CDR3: CASSSTGGAQLWLHLRF.

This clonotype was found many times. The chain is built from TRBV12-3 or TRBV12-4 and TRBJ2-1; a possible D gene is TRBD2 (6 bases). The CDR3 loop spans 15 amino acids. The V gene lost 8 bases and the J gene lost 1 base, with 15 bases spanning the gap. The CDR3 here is CASGALAGSYNEQFF. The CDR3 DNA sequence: TGTGCCAGCGGTGCGTTGGCGGGATCCTACAATGAGCAGTTCTTC.

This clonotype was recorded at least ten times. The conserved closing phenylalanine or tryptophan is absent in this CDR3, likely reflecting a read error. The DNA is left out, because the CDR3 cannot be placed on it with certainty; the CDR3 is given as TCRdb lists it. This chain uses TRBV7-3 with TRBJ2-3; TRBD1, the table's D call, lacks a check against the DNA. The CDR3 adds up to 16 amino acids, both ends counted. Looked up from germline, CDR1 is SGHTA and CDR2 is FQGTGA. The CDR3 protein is CASSPMGGVHEQYFGP.

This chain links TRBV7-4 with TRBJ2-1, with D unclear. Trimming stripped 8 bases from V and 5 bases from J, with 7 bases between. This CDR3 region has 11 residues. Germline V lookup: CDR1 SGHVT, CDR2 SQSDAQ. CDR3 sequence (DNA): TGTGCCAGCGTACGGGACAATGAGCAGTTCTTC. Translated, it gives CASVRDNEQFF.

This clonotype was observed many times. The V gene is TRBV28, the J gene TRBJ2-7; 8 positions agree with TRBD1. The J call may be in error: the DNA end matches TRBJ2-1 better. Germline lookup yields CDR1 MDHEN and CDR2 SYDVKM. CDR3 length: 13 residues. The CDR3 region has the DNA TGTGCCACCGTGGGGCAGGGGGCAGCTGAGCAGTTCTTC. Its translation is CATVGQGAAEQFF.

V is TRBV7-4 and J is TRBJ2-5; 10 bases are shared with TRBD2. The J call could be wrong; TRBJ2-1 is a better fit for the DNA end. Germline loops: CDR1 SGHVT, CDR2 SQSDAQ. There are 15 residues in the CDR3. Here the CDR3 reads CASSLVLAGEGEQFF. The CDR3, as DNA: TGTGCCAGCAGCTTAGTCCTAGCGGGAGAAGGTGAGCAGTTCTTC.

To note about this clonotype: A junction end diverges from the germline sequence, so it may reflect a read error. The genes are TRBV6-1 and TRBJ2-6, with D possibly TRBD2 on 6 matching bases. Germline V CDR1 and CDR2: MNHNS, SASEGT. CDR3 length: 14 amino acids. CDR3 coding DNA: TGTGCCAGCAGTTTCGGAGGGTCTAATTCACCCCTCCACTTC. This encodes CASSFGGSNSPLHF.

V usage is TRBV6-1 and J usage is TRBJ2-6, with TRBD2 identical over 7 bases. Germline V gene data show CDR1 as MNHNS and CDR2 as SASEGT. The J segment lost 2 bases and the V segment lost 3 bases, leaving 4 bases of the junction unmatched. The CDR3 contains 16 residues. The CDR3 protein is CASSDKAGTGANVLTF. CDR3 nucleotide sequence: TGTGCCAGCAGTGACAAAGCGGGAACTGGGGCCAACGTCCTGACTTTC.